The present TCR beta chain was sequenced within a study of T cell responses to AZD1222 COVID-19 vaccine. Sequencing used immunoSEQ multiplex PCR; TCRdb keeps in-frame clones, though not all of them. The top ten hold less than 6% of the sample, which has roughly 90,000 clones, more than 70% seen once. Findings of the study overall: It was only after the peak T cell response that any repertoires were sampled.

As for this clone: Its antigen is not identified.

Germline assignment: CDR1 MNHNS and CDR2 SASEGT. The CDR3 consists of 14 residues. J was trimmed by 2 bases and V by 5 bases; bases with no gene match: 3. Here the sequenced sample was peripheral blood, taken 28 days after the second AZD1222 dose. The V gene is TRBV6-1, the J gene TRBJ2-7; 10 bases fit TRBD2. The source of this sequence is an adult who received the AZD1222 COVID-19 vaccine. Here the CDR3 reads CASSLAGGTYEQYV. CDR3 nucleotide sequence: TGTGCCAGCAGTTTAGCGGGGGGAACCTACGAGCAGTACGTC.